This paragraph covers one T cell receptor (beta chain) sequence. In the study's own analysis: The authors estimated nucleated cell counts from reference gene primer amplification. Sequenced by immunoSEQ multiplex PCR; TCRdb stores in-frame clones only, minus some. That table is the source of V, J and clone size, and D and trimming were worked out from the DNA. The sample lists 50,000 to 65,000 clones, 80% to 90% occurring once. The data originate from a study of blood T cell repertoires in COVID-19. Study-wide context: The United States, Italy and Spain supplied acute and convalescent COVID-19 samples. T cells, B-cell-depleted T cells, or PBMCs provided the cDNA or gDNA that served as material.

CDR3 length: 13 residues. Looked up from germline, CDR1 is SQVTM and CDR2 is ANQGSEA. V lost 7 bases to trimming and J lost 5 bases, with 17 bases between them. The chain carries TRBV29-1 and TRBJ2-5; D remains ambiguous. Sample: peripheral blood. The clonotype originates from a man in his forties with acute or convalescent COVID-19. CDR3 sequence reads: CSAPGPFRETQYF. The CDR3 DNA reads as TGCAGCGCCCCGGGTCCCTTTCGGGAGACCCAGTACTTC.